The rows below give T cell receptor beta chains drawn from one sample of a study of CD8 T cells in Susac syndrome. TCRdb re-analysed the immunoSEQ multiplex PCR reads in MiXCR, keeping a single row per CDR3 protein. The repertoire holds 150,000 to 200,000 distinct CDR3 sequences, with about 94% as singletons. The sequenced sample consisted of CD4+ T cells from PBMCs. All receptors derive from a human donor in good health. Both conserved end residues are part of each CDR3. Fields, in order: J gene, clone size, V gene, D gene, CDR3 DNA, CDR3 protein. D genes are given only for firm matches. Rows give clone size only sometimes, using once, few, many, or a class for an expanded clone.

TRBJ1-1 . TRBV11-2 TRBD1 TGTGCCAGCAGCTTAACAACAGGGGGAGGTAGCACTGAAGCTTTCTTT CASSLTTGGGSTEAFF
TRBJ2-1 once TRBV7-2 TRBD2 TGTGCCAGCAGCCGTTTTGGAGCGGGGGAAGGGAATGAGCAGTTCTTC CASSRFGAGEGNEQFF
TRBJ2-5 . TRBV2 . TGTGCCAGCAGTGAGGAGGGATTGTACCAAGAGACCCAGTACTTC CASSEEGLYQETQYF
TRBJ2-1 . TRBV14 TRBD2 TGTGCCAGCAGCCATTTGAGCGGGGGATACTCCTACAATGAGCAGTTCTTC CASSHLSGGYSYNEQFF
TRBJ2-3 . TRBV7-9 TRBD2 TGTGCCAGCAGCTTCCAGCGGGGAACTAGCACAGATACGCAGTATTTT CASSFQRGTSTDTQYF
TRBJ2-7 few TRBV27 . TGTGCCAGCGCCGGAAGTCGCAGGGACTACGAGCAGTACTTC CASAGSRRDYEQYF
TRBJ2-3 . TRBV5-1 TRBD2 TGCGCCAGCAGCTTAGCTAGCGGGGGGGCCGCAGATACGCAGTATTTT CASSLASGGAADTQYF
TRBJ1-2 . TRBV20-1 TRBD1 TGCAGTGCTTTCCGCCGGGACAGGGGCCTCTATGGCTACACCTTC CSAFRRDRGLYGYTF
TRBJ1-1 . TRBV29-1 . TGCAGCGCGAACAGGGTGGGGAACACTGAAGCTTTCTTT CSANRVGNTEAFF
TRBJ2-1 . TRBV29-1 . TGCAGCGTGGAGGGGCGCAATGAGCAGTTCTTC CSVEGRNEQFF
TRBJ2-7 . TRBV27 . TGTGCCAGCAGCCTCTCGGCGCAGGGTCAGCAGTACTTC CASSLSAQGQQYF
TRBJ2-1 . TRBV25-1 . TGTGCCAGCAGTGAATATCAGGGCGGTGAGCAGTTCTTC CASSEYQGGEQFF
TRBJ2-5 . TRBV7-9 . TGTGCCAGCAGCTGGGACGGGGAGACCCAGTACTTC CASSWDGETQYF